Below, 30 T cell receptor beta chains from the same sample are listed, as sequenced in a study of T cell responses to AZD1222 COVID-19 vaccine. Method: immunoSEQ multiplex PCR; TCRdb's copy keeps in-frame clones and lacks some. The repertoire consists of some 150,000 clones, with about 90% occurring once and the leading ten covering approximately 5%. Sequencing used peripheral blood, obtained on day 0 of AZD1222 vaccination. The receptor set was obtained from an adult in good health.

This chain joins TRBV30 and TRBJ1-2; 8 positions match TRBD1. The germline V gene has CDR1 GTSNPN and CDR2 SVGIG (reference sequence). The trim removed 4 bases at V and 4 bases at J, leaving 2 bases unmatched. The CDR3 sequence is 12 residues long. The CDR3 DNA reads TGTGCCTGGACCGGACAGGGCTATGGCTACACCTTC. Its translation: CAWTGQGYGYTF.

In its sample, this clone was seen a few times. This chain uses TRBV19 with TRBJ1-2; the match to TRBD1 covers 10 bases. J gave up 3 bases and V 1 base, and 2 bases lay outside the gene matches. The CDR3 is made up of 15 amino acids. Germline-derived CDR1 and CDR2 are LNHDA and SQIVND (reference sequence). As DNA, the CDR3 is TGTGCCAGTAGTATAGTTGGACAGGGGGACTATGGCTACACCTTC. It is translated as CASSIVGQGDYGYTF.

This clone came up once. The chain couples TRBV27 to TRBJ1-1; D unclear. Germline CDR1 and CDR2: MNHEY and SMNVEV (reference sequence). The CDR3 has 13 amino acids. Trimming stripped 3 bases from V and 2 bases from J, with 7 bases between. This chain's CDR3 is CASSFRRNTEAFF. In nucleotides, the CDR3 is TGTGCCAGCAGTTTCAGGCGAAACACTGAAGCTTTCTTT.

V usage is TRBV28 and J usage is TRBJ2-1; D is uncertain. Germline values: CDR1 MDHEN, CDR2 SYDVKM. CDR3 length equals 16 residues. V gave up 4 bases and J gave up 0 bases, with 13 bases separating them. For the CDR3, the DNA is TGTGCCAGCAGTTCCCCATTTTATAGCTCCTACAATGAGCAGTTCTTC. Protein product: CASSSPFYSSYNEQFF.

The J gene is TRBJ1-1, the V gene TRBV14; D is ambiguous. The CDR3 has 16 residues. Germline values: CDR1 SGHDN, CDR2 FVKESK. V lost 0 bases and J lost 5, with 16 bases in between. The CDR3 reads CASSQDVGEIRTEAFF. As DNA, the CDR3 is TGTGCCAGCAGCCAAGATGTGGGCGAGATAAGGACTGAAGCTTTCTTT.

V usage is TRBV4-3 and J usage is TRBJ1-4; D is ambiguous. Germline CDR1 LGHNA, CDR2 YSLEER. V was cut by 0 bases and J by 7 bases, with 3 bases left in between. The CDR3 extends over 12 amino acids. The CDR3 DNA reads TGCGCCAGCAGCCAAGATCGTGAAAAACTGTTTTTT. It specifies CASSQDREKLFF.

The rearrangement joins TRBV11-2 to TRBJ1-3, with D possibly TRBD1 on 5 matching bases. Trimming pared 7 bases from V and 0 bases from J, leaving 13 bases between. The CDR3 length is 15 residues. Germline V gives CDR1 SGHAT, CDR2 FQNNGV. CDR3 bases: TGTGCCAGCACCCTAGGGGTGGGCTCTGGAAACACCATATATTTT. This sequence encodes CASTLGVGSGNTIYF.

The chain recombines TRBV4-3 with TRBJ1-2; 10 positions agree with TRBD1. V was pared by 4 bases and J by 4 bases, with 6 bases of the junction left unmatched. The CDR3 extends over 15 amino acids. In germline, CDR1 is LGHNA, CDR2 YSLEER. The CDR3: CASSRGDRGGYGYTF. The CDR3 DNA follows: TGCGCCAGCAGCCGAGGGGACAGGGGAGGCTATGGCTACACCTTC.

The chain carries TRBV9 and TRBJ2-1, with 7 bases lining up with TRBD2. The CDR3 length is 15 residues. V lost 4 bases to trimming and J lost 10 bases; unmatched junction nucleotides: 14. The germline gives CDR1 SGDLS, CDR2 YYNGEE. The CDR3 sequence: CASSSVTSATGEQFF. Here the CDR3 DNA reads TGTGCCAGCAGCTCAGTCACTAGCGCCACTGGGGAGCAGTTCTTC.

The V and J genes are TRBV18 and TRBJ1-1; no clear D gene. The CDR3 sequence is 13 residues long. V was cut by 2 bases and J by 1 base, with 5 bases left in between. Germline V gene sequence: CDR1 KGHSH, CDR2 LQKENI. The CDR3 region has the DNA TGTGCCAGCTCACCAGCGGGGAACACTGAAGCTTTCTTT. This gives the protein CASSPAGNTEAFF. Full variable domain (outside the CDR3, taken from reference TRBV18 and TRBJ1-1): NAGVMQNPRHLVRRRGQEARLRCSPMKGHSHVYWYRQLPEEGLKFMVYLQKENIIDESGMPKERFSAEFPKEGPSILRIQQVVRGDSAAYFCASSPAGNTEAFFGQGTRLTVV.

The chain has TRBV3-1 (or the pseudogene TRBV3-2) and TRBJ2-5; D remains unclear. The CDR3 loop spans 12 amino acids. Germline CDR1 LGHDT, CDR2 YNNKEL (reference sequence). The V gene lost 0 bases and the J gene lost 13 bases, with 12 bases spanning the gap. DNA of the CDR3: TGTGCCAGCAGCCAAGAGCAACTGGTCTGGTACTTC. Protein sequence: CASSQEQLVWYF.

The rearrangement joins TRBV6-5 to TRBJ2-7; D tentatively fits TRBD1 or TRBD2 (5 bases each). The CDR3 has 15 amino acids. Germline assignment: CDR1 MNHEY and CDR2 SVGAGI. V was pared by 6 bases and J by 4 bases, with 19 bases between. The CDR3 DNA follows: TGTGCCAGCAGGCCTGGGACCTTGGGGCAGTACGAGCAGTACTTC. Translated: CASRPGTLGQYEQYF.

The chain couples TRBV5-1 to TRBJ2-5; D is ambiguous. CDR3 length: 15 amino acids. V was shortened by 0 bases and J by 2 bases, with 11 bases between the two germline ends. The germline CDR1 and CDR2 sequences are SGHRS and YFSETQ. This CDR3 reads CASSLGQKRQETQYF. Written as DNA, the CDR3 is TGCGCCAGCAGCTTGGGCCAGAAGAGACAAGAGACCCAGTACTTC.

The V gene is TRBV3-1 (or the pseudogene TRBV3-2), the J gene TRBJ2-7; tentatively, D is TRBD1 (5 bases). The V end was cut by 5 bases, the J end by 0 bases, with 5 bases between. Germline CDR1 LGHDT, CDR2 YNNKEL (reference sequence). The CDR3 covers 12 residues. CDR3 amino acids: CASSDSSYEQYF. The CDR3 DNA follows: TGTGCCAGCAGCGACAGCTCCTACGAGCAGTACTTC.

Notes on this clone: Additional DNA sequences in this sample encode the identical CDR3. The J gene is TRBJ1-2, the V gene TRBV14, with D tentatively TRBD1 (5 bases). The CDR3 extends over 12 amino acids. The germline gives CDR1 SGHDN, CDR2 FVKESK. V shed 4 bases and J shed 5 bases, with 8 bases lying between them. In DNA, the CDR3 is TGTGCCAGCAGCCCCACAGGTTATGGCTACACCTTC. Protein product: CASSPTGYGYTF.

V and J are TRBV21-1 and TRBJ2-4; the table calls TRBD1, which could not be checked here. TRBV21-1 counts as a pseudogene. CDR3 length: 17 residues. The DNA for the CDR3 is TGTGCCAGCAGCAAATTAAGACAGAGACTAGCCAAAAACATTCAGTACTTC. Amino acid sequence: CASSKLRQRLAKNIQYF.

The V call is TRBV24-1, the J call TRBJ2-5; 9 nucleotides line up with TRBD1. Trimming at V came to 9 bases and at J to 5 bases, leaving 12 bases not matched to a gene. Germline CDR1 reads KGHDR; CDR2 reads SFDVKD. This CDR3 spans 15 amino acids. The DNA of the CDR3 is TGTGCCACCGGGAAAAACGGACAGGGGTTGGAGACCCAGTACTTC. Protein product: CATGKNGQGLETQYF.

As DNA, the CDR3 is TGTGCCAGCAGTTATGAGAAGGGCCCGGCAGATACGCAGTATTTT. Its translation is CASSYEKGPADTQYF. The chain recombines TRBV6-5 with TRBJ2-3; D is undetermined. Germline V CDR1 and CDR2: MNHEY, SVGAGI. The CDR3 consists of 15 residues. V lost 3 bases, J lost 4 bases, and 14 bases lay in between.

The genes are TRBV7-9 and TRBJ1-1, with 7 nucleotides matching TRBD1. Germline V gene data show CDR1 as SEHNR and CDR2 as FQNEAQ (reference sequence). The CDR3 runs 14 residues. J gave up 1 base and V 7 bases, and 6 bases lay outside the gene matches. CDR3 region: CASTKGQENTEAFF. In DNA form, the CDR3 reads TGTGCCAGCACCAAAGGACAGGAGAACACTGAAGCTTTCTTT.

The rearrangement joins TRBV6-1 to TRBJ2-2; 9 bases line up with TRBD2. J lost 1 base, V lost 2 bases, and 5 bases had no gene match. The V gene's germline CDR1 is MNHNS and CDR2 SASEGT. The CDR3 totals 17 residues. The CDR3 nucleotides read TGTGCCAGCAGTGAAATAGTACTAGCGGGGAACACCGGGGAGCTGTTTTTT. Its translation: CASSEIVLAGNTGELFF.

This chain links TRBV5-1 with TRBJ2-1; 11 nucleotides align to TRBD1. The CDR3 runs to 14 residues. Germline CDR1 SGHRS, CDR2 YFSETQ. V was clipped by 5 bases and J by 8 bases; unmatched bases: 6. The CDR3, as DNA: TGCGCCAGCAGGGGGGACAGGGGGGCGGATGAGCAGTTCTTC. Its translation is CASRGDRGADEQFF.

The chain joins TRBV7-8 to TRBJ2-5; maybe TRBD2 (6 bases). The length of the CDR3 is 13 residues. Germline values: CDR1 SGHVS, CDR2 FQNEAQ. Trimming removed 1 base at V and 5 bases at J, with 8 bases between. The CDR3 nucleotides are TGTGCCAGCAGCTTAGGGAGGGTGGAGACCCAGTACTTC. Amino acid sequence: CASSLGRVETQYF.

The J gene is TRBJ2-5, the V gene TRBV13; TRBD2 might be the D (6 bases). Germline V lookup: CDR1 PRHDT, CDR2 FYEKMQ (reference sequence). The CDR3 length is 13 residues. Trimming cost V 6 bases and J 5 bases, with 13 bases left between them. The CDR3 nucleotides read TGTGCCAGCAGGGGGAGCGGGTTTGAGACCCAGTACTTC. Translated: CASRGSGFETQYF.

Only a few counts were recorded for this clone. As DNA, the CDR3 is TGTGCCAGCAGCACTAGACAGGGGACCTATTCCCCCTACGAGCAGTACTTC. Protein sequence: CASSTRQGTYSPYEQYF. The chain combines TRBV5-4 with TRBJ2-7, with 8 positions matching TRBD1. The V gene end was trimmed by 4 bases and the J gene end by 2 bases; junction bases not matched to a gene: 14. This CDR3 region has 17 residues. Per germline, CDR1 SGHNT and CDR2 YYREEE (reference sequence).

The chain carries TRBV24-1 and TRBJ2-1; 10 bases match TRBD2. Germline V gene sequence: CDR1 KGHDR, CDR2 SFDVKD. Trimming took 7 bases from V and 7 from J; bases not matched to a gene: 12. CDR3 length: 16 residues. The CDR3 region has the DNA TGTGCCACCAGGGCTAGCGGGAGCCTGTATAAGAATGAGCAGTTCTTC. It specifies CATRASGSLYKNEQFF.

This CDR3 is CASSLAYGVNTEAFF. As DNA, the CDR3 is TGTGCCAGCAGCTTAGCGTACGGGGTTAACACTGAAGCTTTCTTT. This rearrangement joins TRBV7-9 to TRBJ1-1; D remains unclear. The ends were cut back, 0 bases at V and 2 bases at J, with 10 bases in the middle. Germline assignment: CDR1 SEHNR and CDR2 FQNEAQ (reference sequence). This CDR3 is built from 15 residues.

The CDR3 is CASSSGRSWSGELFF. The DNA of the CDR3 is TGTGCCAGCAGCTCCGGGAGGTCCTGGAGTGGGGAGCTGTTTTTT. The V and J genes are TRBV7-2 and TRBJ2-2; 7 bases fit TRBD2. V was pared by 4 bases and J by 8 bases, with 10 bases of the junction left unmatched. This CDR3 has 15 residues. Looked up from germline, CDR1 is SGHTA and CDR2 is FQGNSA.

This clone was seen just once. The chain employs TRBV11-2 and TRBJ2-7; D call uncertain. CDR1 is SGHAT, CDR2 FQNNGV, per germline. CDR3 length equals 13 residues. The V and J ends lost 1 base and 3 bases respectively, with 7 bases between them. The CDR3 bases are TGTGCCAGCAGCTTAGGAGGCTTCTACGAGCAGTACTTC. Amino acids: CASSLGGFYEQYF.

The CDR3: CASSLTYRAGELFF. The CDR3 nucleotides are TGTGCCAGCAGCTTAACTTACAGGGCCGGGGAGCTGTTTTTT. The rearrangement links TRBV7-3 to TRBJ2-2; D may be TRBD1 (6 bases). The V gene's germline CDR1 is SGHTA and CDR2 FQGTGA. V gave up 0 bases and J gave up 6 bases, with 8 bases separating them. The CDR3 covers 14 residues.

The gene calls are TRBV9 and TRBJ2-1; tentatively, D is TRBD2 (6 bases). This CDR3 has 15 amino acids. V lost 0 bases and J 8 bases, leaving 15 bases between the germline ends. The germline V gene encodes CDR1 SGDLS and CDR2 YYNGEE. Here the CDR3 reads CASSVGQGGGDEQFF. The CDR3, as DNA: TGTGCCAGCAGCGTAGGGCAGGGAGGAGGAGATGAGCAGTTCTTC.